This entry lists 18 T cell receptor beta chains sequenced from one sample in a study of CD8 T cells in Susac syndrome. Random hexamers served to reverse transcribe roughly 0.5 to 1 ug RNA. TCRdb independently ran MiXCR on the immunoSEQ multiplex PCR reads; one entry per CDR3 protein. The sample yields some 120,000 distinct CDR3 sequences, around 94% seen once. The specimen was CD8+ T cells from PBMCs. The source of these receptors is a human donor with Susac syndrome.

V gene TRBV12-5 combines with J gene TRBJ2-1; the D gene is possibly TRBD2 (6 bases). Per germline, CDR1 LGHNT and CDR2 FRNRAP. There are 14 residues in the CDR3. Trimming took 4 bases from V and 4 from J, leaving 11 bases between them. In nucleotides, the CDR3 is TGTGCTAGTGGTTCGAACGGACTATACAATGAGCAGTTCTTC. Translating gives CASGSNGLYNEQFF.

The V gene is TRBV11-1, the J gene TRBJ1-1; 7 bases match TRBD1. CDR1 is SGHAT and CDR2 is FQDESV in the germline V gene (reference sequence). This CDR3 has 16 residues. V dropped 5 bases and J dropped 0; count of bases not matched to a gene: 9. CDR3 DNA sequence: TGTGCCAGCAGCCCCACCACAGGGGCCATGAACACTGAAGCTTTCTTT. Amino acids: CASSPTTGAMNTEAFF.

The chain carries TRBV28 and TRBJ1-5, with a weak D call TRBD1 (5 bases). Trimming cost V 1 base and J 2 bases, with 12 bases left between them. The CDR3 spans 16 residues. CDR1 is MDHEN, CDR2 SYDVKM, per germline. The CDR3 DNA follows: TGTGCCAGCAGTTTATCGGGGGGGGAAGGCAATCAGCCCCAGCATTTT. As protein: CASSLSGGEGNQPQHF.

The rearrangement uses TRBV4-3 and TRBJ1-3, with no clear D. Trimming removed 0 bases from V and 0 bases from J, with 6 bases in between. The CDR3 has 15 amino acids. The germline CDR1 and CDR2 sequences are LGHNA and YSLEER. CDR3 in DNA: TGCGCCAGCAGCCAAGAAAGAGCCTCTGGAAACACCATATATTTT. It encodes CASSQERASGNTIYF.

V usage is TRBV20-1 and J usage is TRBJ1-1; D possibly corresponds to TRBD1 (6 bases). Germline CDR1 DFQATT, CDR2 SNEGSKA (reference sequence). The V gene lost 7 bases and the J gene lost 6 bases, with 21 bases spanning the gap. The CDR3 runs 14 residues. CDR3 coding DNA: TGCAGTGTTACGCCCCCCACAGGGTACTCTGAAGCTTTCTTT. It encodes CSVTPPTGYSEAFF.

The chain uses TRBV4-1 and TRBJ2-1, with D hard to call. V lost 3 bases and J lost 8, with 17 bases in between. Germline lookup yields CDR1 MGHRA and CDR2 YSYEKL. The CDR3 has 15 amino acids. The CDR3 protein is CASSQDRALYYEQFF. The CDR3 DNA reads as TGCGCCAGCAGCCAGGACCGGGCCCTTTATTATGAGCAGTTCTTC.

The chain carries TRBV11-1 and TRBJ2-7, with 8 bases that match TRBD2. This CDR3 is built from 16 residues. V was clipped by 5 bases and J by 0 bases; unmatched bases: 9. From germline, CDR1 is SGHAT and CDR2 FQDESV (reference sequence). The CDR3 DNA sequence: TGTGCCAGCAGCCCAAGGGGCGGGAGGTCCTCCTACGAGCAGTACTTC. Translating gives CASSPRGGRSSYEQYF.

The chain uses TRBV4-1 and TRBJ2-1; 10 positions match TRBD2. CDR3 size: 17 residues. V dropped 1 base and J dropped 7; count of bases not matched to a gene: 10. Germline CDR1 is MGHRA and CDR2 is YSYEKL. The CDR3 DNA is TGCGCCAGCAGCCAAGTTTTAACTAGCGGGGAGAGGAATGAGCAGTTCTTC. Its translation: CASSQVLTSGERNEQFF.

The chain employs TRBV20-1 and TRBJ1-2; 9 bases line up with TRBD1. The junction had 6 bases not matched to a gene; V was cut back by 1 base and J by 6 bases. The CDR3 covers 14 residues. From germline, CDR1 is DFQATT and CDR2 SNEGSKA (reference sequence). The CDR3 DNA is TGCAGTGCTAGAGGGGACAGGGCGTCCGATGGCTACACCTTC. It codes for CSARGDRASDGYTF.

V usage is TRBV30 and J usage is TRBJ2-7; D may be TRBD2 (5 bases). CDR1 and CDR2 (germline): GTSNPN, SVGIG (reference sequence). The germline V and J ends were trimmed by 4 bases and 0 bases, with 10 bases remaining between them. The CDR3 consists of 13 residues. CDR3 protein: CAWMELGSYEQYF. CDR3 coding DNA: TGTGCCTGGATGGAACTAGGCTCCTACGAGCAGTACTTC. The entire variable domain, with the rest obtained from reference TRBV30 and TRBJ2-7, is as follows: SQTIHQWPATLVQPVGSPLSLECTVEGTSNPNLYWYRQAAGRGLQLLFYSVGIGQISSEVPQNLSASRPQDRQFILSSKKLLLSDSGFYLCAWMELGSYEQYFGPGTRLTVT.

V gene TRBV5-1 combines with J gene TRBJ2-1; 8 bases match TRBD2. Germline V gene lookup returns CDR1 SGHRS and CDR2 YFSETQ. Trimming at V came to 0 bases and at J to 0 bases, leaving 8 bases not matched to a gene. The CDR3 runs to 18 residues. CDR3 sequence reads: CASSLVESGGSSYNEQFF. CDR3 coding DNA: TGCGCCAGCAGCTTGGTAGAGAGCGGGGGTAGCTCCTACAATGAGCAGTTCTTC.

The chain employs TRBV11-1 and TRBJ2-2, with TRBD2 matching 11 bases. This CDR3 comprises 18 residues. Looked up from germline, CDR1 is SGHAT and CDR2 is FQDESV (reference sequence). The trim removed 5 bases at V and 3 bases at J, leaving 11 bases unmatched. In nucleotides, the CDR3 is TGTGCCAGCAGCCTAAGAGCTAGCGGGAGGTATTACACCGGGGAGCTGTTTTTT. It specifies CASSLRASGRYYTGELFF.

The gene calls are TRBV7-2 and TRBJ2-7; 8 nucleotides match TRBD1. V trimming: 3 bases; J trimming: 3 bases; junction bases outside the gene matches: 13. This CDR3 spans 17 amino acids. Per germline, CDR1 SGHTA and CDR2 FQGNSA. The CDR3: CASSLPATGASFYEQYF. The CDR3 nucleotides are TGTGCCAGCAGCTTGCCCGCGACAGGGGCATCCTTCTACGAGCAGTACTTC.

This clonotype was counted a single time. This rearrangement joins TRBV5-4 to TRBJ2-7, with TRBD2 identical over 14 bases. Trimming removed 4 bases from V and 2 bases from J; junction bases left unmatched: 2. This CDR3 region has 15 residues. Germline values: CDR1 SGHNT, CDR2 YYREEE (reference sequence). CDR3 bases: TGTGCCAGCAGCAAGACTAGCGGGGGGGCCTACGAGCAGTACTTC. Encoded protein: CASSKTSGGAYEQYF.

DNA for the CDR3: TGTGCCAGCAGCGGAACAGGAACGATTGCTGGCTACACCTTC. Its protein product is CASSGTGTIAGYTF. The J gene is TRBJ1-2, the V gene TRBV12-3 or TRBV12-4; weak D call: TRBD1 (5 bases). The V end lost 6 bases, the J end lost 7 bases, and 18 bases lay between the germline ends. The CDR3 contains 14 residues.

This clonotype was picked up one time. CDR3 in amino acids: CSAILAGGLYEQYF. The CDR3 DNA reads TGCAGTGCCATACTAGCGGGAGGGCTGTACGAGCAGTACTTC. The chain employs TRBV20-1 and TRBJ2-7; 13 positions match TRBD2. Per germline, CDR1 DFQATT and CDR2 SNEGSKA (reference sequence). The CDR3 loop spans 14 amino acids. Trimming removed 6 bases from V and 4 bases from J; junction bases left unmatched: 6.

The chain joins TRBV20-1 to TRBJ1-2; no reliable D call. This CDR3 is built from 13 residues. Per the germline V gene, CDR1 is DFQATT and CDR2 is SNEGSKA (reference sequence). Between the trimmed V and J ends, which lost 0 bases and 3 bases, there was a span of 8 bases. CDR3 sequence: CSARDLVYYGYTF. The CDR3 DNA sequence: TGCAGTGCTAGAGATCTTGTCTACTATGGCTACACCTTC.

The V and J genes are TRBV7-9 and TRBJ2-1; D tentatively fits TRBD1 or TRBD2 (5 bases each). V lost 5 bases to trimming and J lost 10 bases, with 18 bases between them. The CDR3 consists of 14 residues. Germline-derived CDR1 and CDR2 are SEHNR and FQNEAQ (reference sequence). CDR3 sequence (DNA): TGTGCCAGCAGCGTACCGGGACCCAGCCGGGAGCAGTTCTTC. It yields the protein CASSVPGPSREQFF. The variable domain in full, with the rest retrieved from reference TRBV7-9 and TRBJ2-1, is DTGVSQNPRHKITKRGQNVTFRCDPISEHNRLYWYRQTLGQGPEFLTYFQNEAQLEKSRLLSDRFSAERPKGSFSTLEIQRTEQGDSAMYLCASSVPGPSREQFFGPGTRLTVL.